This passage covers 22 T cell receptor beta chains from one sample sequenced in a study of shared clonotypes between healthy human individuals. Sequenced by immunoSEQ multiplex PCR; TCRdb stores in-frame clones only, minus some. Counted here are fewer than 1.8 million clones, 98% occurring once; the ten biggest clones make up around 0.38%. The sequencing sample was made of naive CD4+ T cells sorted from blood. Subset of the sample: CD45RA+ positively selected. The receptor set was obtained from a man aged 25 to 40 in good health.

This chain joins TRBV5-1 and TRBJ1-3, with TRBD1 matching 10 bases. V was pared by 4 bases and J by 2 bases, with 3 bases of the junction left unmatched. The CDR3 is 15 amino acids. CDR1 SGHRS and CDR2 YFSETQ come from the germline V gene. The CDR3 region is CASSTGTGAGNTIYF. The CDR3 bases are TGCGCCAGCAGCACCGGGACAGGGGCTGGAAACACCATATATTTT.

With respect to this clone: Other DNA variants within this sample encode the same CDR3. CDR3 DNA sequence: TGTGCCAGCAGTGTAGGTCAGCCCCAGCATTTT. This encodes CASSVGQPQHF. This chain joins TRBV2 and TRBJ1-5; no definite D call. CDR1 and CDR2 (germline): SNHLY, FYNNEI. Deletions cut 4 bases from V and 6 bases from J, with 4 bases between. The CDR3 consists of 11 residues.

CDR3 sequence: CASSWRASTDTQYF. CDR3 sequence (DNA): TGTGCCAGCAGTTGGAGGGCATCCACAGATACGCAGTATTTT. The chain carries TRBV27 and TRBJ2-3, with a weak D call TRBD2 (6 bases). Germline CDR1 is MNHEY and CDR2 is SMNVEV (reference sequence). Trimming removed 4 bases from V and 2 bases from J, with 10 bases in between. The CDR3 has 14 residues.

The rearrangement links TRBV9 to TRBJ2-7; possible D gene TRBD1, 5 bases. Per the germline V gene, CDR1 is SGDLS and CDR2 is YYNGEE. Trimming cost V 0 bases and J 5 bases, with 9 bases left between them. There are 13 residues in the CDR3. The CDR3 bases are TGTGCCAGCAGCGTAGGGGTAGGGGACGAGCAGTACTTC. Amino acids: CASSVGVGDEQYF.

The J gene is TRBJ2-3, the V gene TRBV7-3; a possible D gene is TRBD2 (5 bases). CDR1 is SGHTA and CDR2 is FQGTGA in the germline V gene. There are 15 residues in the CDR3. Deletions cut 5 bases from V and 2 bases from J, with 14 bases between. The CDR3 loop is CASSAYRGDTDTQYF. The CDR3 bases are TGTGCCAGCAGCGCCTACCGGGGAGACACAGATACGCAGTATTTT. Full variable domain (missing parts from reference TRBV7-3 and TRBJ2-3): GAGVSQTPSNKVTEKGKYVELRCDPISGHTALYWYRQSLGQGPEFLIYFQGTGAADDSGLPNDRFFAVRPEGSVSTLKIQRTERGDSAVYLCASSAYRGDTDTQYFGPGTRLTVL.

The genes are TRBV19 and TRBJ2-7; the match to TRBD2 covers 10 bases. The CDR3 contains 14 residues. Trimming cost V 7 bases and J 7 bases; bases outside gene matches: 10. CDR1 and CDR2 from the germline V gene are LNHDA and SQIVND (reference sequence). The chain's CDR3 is CASKIAGGPGEQYF. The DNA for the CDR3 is TGTGCCAGTAAAATAGCGGGAGGACCCGGGGAGCAGTACTTC. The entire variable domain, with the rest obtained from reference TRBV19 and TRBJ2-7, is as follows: DGGITQSPKYLFRKEGQNVTLSCEQNLNHDAMYWYRQDPGQGLRLIYYSQIVNDFQKGDIAEGYSVSREKKESFPLTVTSAQKNPTAFYLCASKIAGGPGEQYFGPGTRLTVT.

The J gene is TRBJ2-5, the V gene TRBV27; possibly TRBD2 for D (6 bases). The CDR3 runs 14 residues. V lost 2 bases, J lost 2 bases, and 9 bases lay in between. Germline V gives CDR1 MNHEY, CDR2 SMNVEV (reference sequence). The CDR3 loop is CASSLAGQQETQYF. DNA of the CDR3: TGTGCCAGCAGTTTAGCGGGGCAACAAGAGACCCAGTACTTC.

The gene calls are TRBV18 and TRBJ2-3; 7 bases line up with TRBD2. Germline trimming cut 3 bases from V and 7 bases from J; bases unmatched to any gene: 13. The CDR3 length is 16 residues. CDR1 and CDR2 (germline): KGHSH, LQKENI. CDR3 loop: CASSPLGEGPTHTQYF. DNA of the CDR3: TGTGCCAGCTCACCTCTGGGGGAGGGCCCCACGCATACGCAGTATTTT.

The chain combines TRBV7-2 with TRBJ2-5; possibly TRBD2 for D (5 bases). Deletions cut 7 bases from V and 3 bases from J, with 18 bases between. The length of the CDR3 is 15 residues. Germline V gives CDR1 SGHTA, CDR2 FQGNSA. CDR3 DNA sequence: TGTGCCAGCATCCTCTCCCCGGACTTGAAAGAGACCCAGTACTTC. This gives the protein CASILSPDLKETQYF.

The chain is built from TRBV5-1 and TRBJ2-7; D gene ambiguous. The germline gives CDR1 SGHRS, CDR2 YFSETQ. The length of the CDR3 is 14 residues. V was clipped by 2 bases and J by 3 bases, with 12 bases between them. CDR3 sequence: CASSFGPGDYEQYF. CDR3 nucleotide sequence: TGCGCCAGCAGCTTTGGGCCAGGAGACTACGAGCAGTACTTC.

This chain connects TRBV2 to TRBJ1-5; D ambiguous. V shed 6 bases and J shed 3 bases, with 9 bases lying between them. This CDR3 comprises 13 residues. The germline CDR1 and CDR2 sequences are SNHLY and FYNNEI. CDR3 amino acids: CASSLDFNQPQHF. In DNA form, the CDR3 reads TGTGCCAGCAGCCTTGATTTCAATCAGCCCCAGCATTTT.

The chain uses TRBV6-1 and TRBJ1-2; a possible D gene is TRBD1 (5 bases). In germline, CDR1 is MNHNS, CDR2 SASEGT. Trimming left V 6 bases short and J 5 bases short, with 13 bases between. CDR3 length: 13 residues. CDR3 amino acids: CASRHGTAYGYTF. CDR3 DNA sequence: TGTGCCAGCAGACACGGGACGGCTTATGGCTACACCTTC.

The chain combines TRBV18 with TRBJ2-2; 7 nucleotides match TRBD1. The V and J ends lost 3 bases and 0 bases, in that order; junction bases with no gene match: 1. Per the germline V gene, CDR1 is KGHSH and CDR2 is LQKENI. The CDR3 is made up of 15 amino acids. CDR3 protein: CASSPDRTNTGELFF. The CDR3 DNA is TGTGCCAGCTCACCGGACAGGACGAACACCGGGGAGCTGTTTTTT.

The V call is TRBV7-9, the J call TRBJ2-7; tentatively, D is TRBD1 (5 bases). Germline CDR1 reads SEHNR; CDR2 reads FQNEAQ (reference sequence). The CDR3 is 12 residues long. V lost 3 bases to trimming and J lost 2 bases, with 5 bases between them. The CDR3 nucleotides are TGTGCCAGCAGCTTCAGGGCCTACGAGCAGTACTTC. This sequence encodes CASSFRAYEQYF.

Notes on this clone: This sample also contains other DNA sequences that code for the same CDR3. The CDR3 sequence is CASSLGQGWDEQFF. The CDR3, as DNA: TGCGCCAGCAGCCTAGGACAGGGGTGGGATGAGCAGTTCTTC. V gene TRBV5-1 combines with J gene TRBJ2-1; 9 bases are shared with TRBD1. CDR1 and CDR2 from the germline V gene are SGHRS and YFSETQ. With V trimmed by 4 bases and J by 8 bases, 7 bases remained unmatched. This CDR3 contains 14 residues. Together with reference TRBV5-1 and TRBJ2-1, the CDR3 gives the full variable domain: KAGVTQTPRYLIKTRGQQVTLSCSPISGHRSVSWYQQTPGQGLQFLFEYFSETQRNKGNFPGRFSGRQFSNSRSEMNVSTLELGDSALYLCASSLGQGWDEQFFGPGTRLTVL.

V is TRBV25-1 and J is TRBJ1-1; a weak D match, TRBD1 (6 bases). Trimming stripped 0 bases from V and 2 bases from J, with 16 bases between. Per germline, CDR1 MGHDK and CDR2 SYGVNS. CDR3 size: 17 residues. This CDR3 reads CASSEYPPGRGNTEAFF. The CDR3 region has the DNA TGTGCCAGCAGTGAATATCCCCCCGGCAGGGGAAACACTGAAGCTTTCTTT.

The chain's CDR3 is CASSPPGLAGHEQFF. The CDR3 DNA reads as TGTGCCAGCAGCCCACCGGGACTAGCGGGACATGAGCAGTTCTTC. The V and J genes are TRBV9 and TRBJ2-1; 13 bases fit TRBD2. The CDR3 is made up of 15 amino acids. V shed 4 bases, J shed 8 bases, and the junction held 6 bases outside the gene matches. Germline V gene data show CDR1 as SGDLS and CDR2 as YYNGEE.

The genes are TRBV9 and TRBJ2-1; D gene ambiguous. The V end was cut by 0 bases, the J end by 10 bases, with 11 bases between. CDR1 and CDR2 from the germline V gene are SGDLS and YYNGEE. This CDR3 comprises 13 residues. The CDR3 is CASSVVGSKEQFF. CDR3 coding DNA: TGTGCCAGCAGCGTAGTAGGGTCAAAGGAGCAGTTCTTC.

This CDR3 reads CASSQETGFEKLFF. The CDR3 nucleotides read TGCGCCAGCAGCCAAGAAACAGGTTTTGAAAAACTGTTTTTT. J is TRBJ1-4 and V is TRBV4-3; D might be TRBD1 (5 bases). The CDR3 length is 14 residues. The V gene's germline CDR1 is LGHNA and CDR2 YSLEER. Trimming cost V 0 bases and J 7 bases, with 9 bases left between them.

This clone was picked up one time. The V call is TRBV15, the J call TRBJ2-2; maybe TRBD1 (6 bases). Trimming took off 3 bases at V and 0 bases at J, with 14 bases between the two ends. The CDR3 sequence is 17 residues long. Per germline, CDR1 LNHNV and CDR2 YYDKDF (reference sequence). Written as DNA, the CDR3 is TGTGCCACCAGCAGGGGTGCGGACAGTACGAACACCGGGGAGCTGTTTTTT. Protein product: CATSRGADSTNTGELFF.

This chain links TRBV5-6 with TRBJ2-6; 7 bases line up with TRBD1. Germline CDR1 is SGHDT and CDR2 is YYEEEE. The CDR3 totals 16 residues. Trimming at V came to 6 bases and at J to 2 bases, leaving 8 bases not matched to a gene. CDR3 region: CASKTGRRAGANVLTF. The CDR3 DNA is TGTGCCAGCAAGACAGGGCGCCGCGCTGGGGCCAACGTCCTGACTTTC.

CDR3 DNA: TGTGCCAGCAGCTTAGAAGGACTAGCGGGCACAGATACGCAGTATTTT. Its protein product is CASSLEGLAGTDTQYF. The chain employs TRBV11-2 and TRBJ2-3, with 10 bases aligning to TRBD2. CDR1 is SGHAT and CDR2 is FQNNGV in the germline V gene. CDR3 length: 16 residues. The V gene end was trimmed by 0 bases and the J gene end by 1 base; junction bases not matched to a gene: 1.